The entry below describes one T cell receptor beta chain. Antigen: not known. TCRdb recomputed calls from the RT-PCR reads with MiXCR, one row per CDR3 protein. This table has 530,000 or so distinct CDR3 sequences, around 13% appearing once. The sample comes from a study of response to subunit inactivated influenza vaccine. Overall study results and limits: That few new T cells are recruited by each seasonal influenza vaccination was the authors' suggestion.

This CDR3 spans 14 amino acids. V was shortened by 7 bases and J by 2 bases, with 15 bases between the two germline ends. The TCR comes from a man between 50 and 59 years old who received an inactivated influenza vaccine. Specimen: PBMCs from blood, collected approximately 12 days after vaccination. The chain couples TRBV12-3 or TRBV12-4 to TRBJ2-7; perhaps TRBD1 as D (5 bases). The CDR3 nucleotides read TGTGCCAGCACCCTTAGGGGTTTTACCTACGAGCAGTACTTC. It codes for CASTLRGFTYEQYF.